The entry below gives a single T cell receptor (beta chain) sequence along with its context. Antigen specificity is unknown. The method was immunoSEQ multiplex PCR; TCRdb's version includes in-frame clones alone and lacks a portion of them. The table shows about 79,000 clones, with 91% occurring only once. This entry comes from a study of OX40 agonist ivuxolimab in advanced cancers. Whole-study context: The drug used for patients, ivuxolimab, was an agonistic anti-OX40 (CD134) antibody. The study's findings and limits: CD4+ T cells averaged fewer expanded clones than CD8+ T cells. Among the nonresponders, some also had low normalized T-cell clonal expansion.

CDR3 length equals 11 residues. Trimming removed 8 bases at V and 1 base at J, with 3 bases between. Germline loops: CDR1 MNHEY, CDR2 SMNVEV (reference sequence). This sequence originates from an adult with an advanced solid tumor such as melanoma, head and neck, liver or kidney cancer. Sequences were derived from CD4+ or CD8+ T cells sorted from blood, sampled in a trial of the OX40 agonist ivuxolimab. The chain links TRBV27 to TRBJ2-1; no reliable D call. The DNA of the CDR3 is TGTGCCAGCGGGTCCTACAATGAGCAGTTCTTC. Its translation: CASGSYNEQFF.